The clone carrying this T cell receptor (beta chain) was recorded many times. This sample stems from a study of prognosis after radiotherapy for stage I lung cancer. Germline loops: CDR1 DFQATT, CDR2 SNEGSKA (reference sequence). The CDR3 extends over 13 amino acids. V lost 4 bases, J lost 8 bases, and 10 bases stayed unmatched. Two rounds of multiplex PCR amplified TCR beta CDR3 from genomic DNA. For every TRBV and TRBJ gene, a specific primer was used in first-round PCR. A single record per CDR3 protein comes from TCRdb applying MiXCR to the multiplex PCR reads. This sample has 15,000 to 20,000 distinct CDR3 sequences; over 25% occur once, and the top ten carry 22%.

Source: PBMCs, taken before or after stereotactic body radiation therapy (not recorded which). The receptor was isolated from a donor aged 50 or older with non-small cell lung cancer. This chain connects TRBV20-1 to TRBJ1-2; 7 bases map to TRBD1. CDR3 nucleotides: TGCAGTGCTACGGACAGGTTGAGAGGAGGCTACACCTTC. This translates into CSATDRLRGGYTF.